The clone carrying this T cell receptor (beta chain) was seen ten or more times. Its matching antigen is unknown. This record comes from a study of CD8 T cells in ankylosing spondylitis. Whole-study findings and limits: A TCR beta motif of under 10 highly homologous variants appeared characteristic of ankylosing spondylitis blood.

The CDR3 loop spans 16 amino acids. V shed 3 bases and J 4 bases; nucleotides not matched to a gene: 8. The germline V gene has CDR1 SGHVS and CDR2 FNYEAQ. One entry per CDR3 protein results from TCRdb running MiXCR on the 5' RACE reads. The sample includes about 450,000 distinct CDR3 sequences, roughly a quarter seen only once; the top ten take approximately 1%. This chain joins TRBV7-6 and TRBJ1-4, with 7 bases fitting TRBD1. The material sequenced was blood, either unsorted or a sorted T cell fraction (not recorded which). The receptor comes from a male donor with ankylosing spondylitis. The CDR3 loop reads CASSLRQGVVNEKLFF. CDR3 coding DNA: TGTGCCAGCAGCTTGAGACAGGGAGTTGTTAATGAAAAACTGTTTTTT.